This T cell receptor beta chain stems from a study of blood T cell repertoires in COVID-19 (dated by TCRdb to about 2020). About the full investigation: The collaborator samples originated in the United States, Italy and Spain and spanned the acute and convalescent phases of COVID-19. The material from the prospective study consisted of cDNA or gDNA derived from T cells, B-cell-depleted T cells, or PBMCs. Subjects who had been exposed to COVID-19, were actively infected with it, or had recovered from it provided the deeply sampled blood TCRbeta repertoires that made up the dataset. A freely available public database, intended as a resource for researchers studying the immune response to SARS-CoV-2, is where the repertoires were released. Samples came from the ongoing ImmuneRACE study (first 160 participants) plus 1,254 subjects from 6 global collaborators. Sample metadata almost always included a de-identified subject ID, COVID-19 status, age in years and sex. Where HLA class I and class II types were available, the types were taken from metadata supplied by the sample provider, not from assay-based typing.

The collaborating institutions used their own protocols to collect whole blood in K2EDTA tubes. For TCRbeta analysis, collaborator samples were shipped as frozen whole blood, as isolated PBMCs, or as DNA extracted from either sample type. As concerns this clone: Its antigen remains unidentified. Base qualities are missing; no much larger clone stands one base away.

CDR1 and CDR2, per the germline V gene, are SGHRS and YFSETQ. Germline trimming: 4 bases from V, 4 bases from J; junction bases outside gene matches: 5. From cysteine to phenylalanine, the CDR3 is 14 amino acids long. Only the CDR3 DNA stays, 42 bases, in frame from base 1. Study-level results and caveats: The quantity of clinical and demographic metadata differed by source and by participant and was supplied without curation.

The immunoSEQ Assay, a bias-controlled multiplex PCR, was used to amplify TCRbeta CDR3 regions from genomic DNA. As for how the authors treated the data: The number of nucleated cells in each sample was estimated from the amplification of reference gene primers within the assay. To quantify the absolute abundance of each unique TCRbeta CDR3 rearrangement, sequence reads were collapsed and filtered. Productive Simpson clonality was computed per sample as the square root of Simpson's diversity index over productive rearrangements. TCRdb limited this immuneACCESS table to in-frame rearrangements with V and J called. A share of clones is missing; checked studies link under half to unresolved V genes, and the rest is unexplained. V and J calls and clone size are as listed in that table; D and trimming were resolved from the DNA. The sample contains some 30,000 clones, about 92% of them found a single time. 2% to 2.5% of the sample is taken by the ten largest.

The specimen sequenced was peripheral blood. The chain couples TRBV5-1 to TRBJ1-2, and 9 junction bases match TRBD1. The sequence came from a man aged 50-59 years with active COVID-19. CDR3 reads: CASSIRTGVYGYTF. The bases are TGCGCCAGCAGCATCCGGACAGGGGTCTATGGCTACACCTTC. Reference TRBV5-1 and TRBJ1-2 genes cover what lies past the CDR3, so the full variable domain is KAGVTQTPRYLIKTRGQQVTLSCSPISGHRSVSWYQQTPGQGLQFLFEYFSETQRNKGNFPGRFSGRQFSNSRSEMNVSTLELGDSALYLCASSIRTGVYGYTFGSGTRLTVV.